This T cell receptor (beta chain) was sequenced during a study of cytomegalovirus exposure and HLA in healthy donors. Study background: The 90 to 150 validation repertoires and the approximately 630 first-cohort repertoires shared a platform, a later analysis reported.

Whole-study results and caveats: Many donors shared some public TCRs, even though most TCR sequences were rare. The study flagged roughly 160 TCR beta chains as cytomegalovirus-associated.

TCRdb's table, derived via immunoSEQ multiplex PCR, lists solely in-frame clones and lacks some. The sample records about 150,000 clones, about 86% being singletons. Concerning this clone: Its antigen is as yet unknown.

V lost 5 bases and J lost 2; bases outside the gene matches: 10. The germline CDR1 and CDR2 sequences are LNHDA and SQIVND (reference sequence). The length of the CDR3 is 17 residues. The sequence came from a human donor in good health. Sequencing was carried out using PBMCs. V is TRBV19 and J is TRBJ2-5, with 11 bases that match TRBD2. The CDR3 protein is CASSQRTSGLLQETQYF. The CDR3 DNA reads TGTGCCAGTAGTCAGCGGACTAGCGGGCTCCTTCAAGAGACCCAGTACTTC. The full variable domain, its missing parts supplied by reference TRBV19 and TRBJ2-5, is DGGITQSPKYLFRKEGQNVTLSCEQNLNHDAMYWYRQDPGQGLRLIYYSQIVNDFQKGDIAEGYSVSREKKESFPLTVTSAQKNPTAFYLCASSQRTSGLLQETQYFGPGTRLLVL.